The clone carrying this T cell receptor beta chain was seen at least ten times. Its target is unknown. This sample was included in a study of neurological immune-mediated disorders. Study-wide results and limits: The highest TCR clonal expansion occurred in HTLV-1-associated myelopathy; multiple sclerosis fell below healthy controls.

J lost 5 bases, V lost 0 bases, and 9 bases had no gene match. There are 15 residues in the CDR3. Germline loops: CDR1 DFQATT, CDR2 SNEGSKA (reference sequence). TCRdb fed the 5' RACE reads into MiXCR, producing one record per CDR3 protein. The sample consists of around 33,000 distinct CDR3 sequences, roughly 25% of them appearing once. This clonotype was sampled from a man aged 45-65 years with HTLV-1-associated myelopathy (HAM/TSP). This chain connects TRBV20-1 to TRBJ2-7, with 8 bases identical to TRBD2. Material for sequencing was CD4+ T cells from blood. CDR3 protein: CSAREGGRSVHEQYF. DNA of the CDR3: TGCAGTGCTAGAGAGGGCGGGAGGTCGGTCCACGAGCAGTACTTC.